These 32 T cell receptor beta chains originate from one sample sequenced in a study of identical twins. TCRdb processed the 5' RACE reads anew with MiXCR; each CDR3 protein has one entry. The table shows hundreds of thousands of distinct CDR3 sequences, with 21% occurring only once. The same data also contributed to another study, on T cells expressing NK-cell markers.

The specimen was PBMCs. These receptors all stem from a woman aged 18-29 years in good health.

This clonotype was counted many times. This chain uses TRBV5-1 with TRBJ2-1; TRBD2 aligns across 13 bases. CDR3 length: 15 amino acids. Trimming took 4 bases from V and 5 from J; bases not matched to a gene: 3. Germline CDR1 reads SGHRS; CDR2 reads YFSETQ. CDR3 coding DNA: TGCGCCAGCAGCCAGACTAGCGGGAGGAACAATGAGCAGTTCTTC. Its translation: CASSQTSGRNNEQFF.

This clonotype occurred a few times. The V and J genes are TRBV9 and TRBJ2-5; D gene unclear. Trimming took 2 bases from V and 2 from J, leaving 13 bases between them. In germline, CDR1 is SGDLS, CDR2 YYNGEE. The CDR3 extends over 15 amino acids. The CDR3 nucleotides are TGTGCCAGCAGCGTCCGGTCGGGCCAACAAGAGACCCAGTACTTC. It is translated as CASSVRSGQQETQYF. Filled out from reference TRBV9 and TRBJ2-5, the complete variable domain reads DSGVTQTPKHLITATGQRVTLRCSPRSGDLSVYWYQQSLDQGLQFLIQYYNGEERAKGNILERFSAQQFPDLHSELNLSSLELGDSALYFCASSVRSGQQETQYFGPGTRLLVL.

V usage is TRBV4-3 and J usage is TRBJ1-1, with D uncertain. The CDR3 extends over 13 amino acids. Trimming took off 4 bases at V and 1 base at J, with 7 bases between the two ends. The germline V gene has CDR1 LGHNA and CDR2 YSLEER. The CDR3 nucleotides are TGCGCCAGCAGCCGACGGGCGAACACTGAAGCTTTCTTT. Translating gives CASSRRANTEAFF.

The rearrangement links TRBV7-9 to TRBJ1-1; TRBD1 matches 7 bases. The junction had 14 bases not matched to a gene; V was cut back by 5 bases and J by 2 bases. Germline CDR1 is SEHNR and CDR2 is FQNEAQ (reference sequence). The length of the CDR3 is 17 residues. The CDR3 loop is CASSRRFSRGANTEAFF. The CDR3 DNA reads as TGTGCCAGCAGCCGTCGATTCTCCAGGGGGGCAAACACTGAAGCTTTCTTT. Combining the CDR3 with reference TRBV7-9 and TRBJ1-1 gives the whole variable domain DTGVSQNPRHKITKRGQNVTFRCDPISEHNRLYWYRQTLGQGPEFLTYFQNEAQLEKSRLLSDRFSAERPKGSFSTLEIQRTEQGDSAMYLCASSRRFSRGANTEAFFGQGTRLTVV.

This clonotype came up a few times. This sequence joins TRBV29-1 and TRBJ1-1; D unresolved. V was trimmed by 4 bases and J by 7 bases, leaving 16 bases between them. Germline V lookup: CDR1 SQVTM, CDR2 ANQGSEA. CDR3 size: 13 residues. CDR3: CSVVVHRSYEAFF. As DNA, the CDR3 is TGCAGCGTTGTCGTCCACCGGAGTTATGAAGCTTTCTTT.

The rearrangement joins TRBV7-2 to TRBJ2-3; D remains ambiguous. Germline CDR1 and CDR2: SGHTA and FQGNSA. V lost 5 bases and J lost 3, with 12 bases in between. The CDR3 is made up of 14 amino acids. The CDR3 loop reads CASSLRFETDTQYF. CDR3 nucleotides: TGTGCCAGCAGCCTCCGATTCGAGACAGATACGCAGTATTTT.

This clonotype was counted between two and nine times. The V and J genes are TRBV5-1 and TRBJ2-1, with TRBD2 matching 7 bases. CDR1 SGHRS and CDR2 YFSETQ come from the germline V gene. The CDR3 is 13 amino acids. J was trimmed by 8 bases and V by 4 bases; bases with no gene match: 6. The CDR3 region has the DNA TGCGCCAGCAGCACGACTAGCATGGATGAGCAGTTCTTC. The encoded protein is CASSTTSMDEQFF.

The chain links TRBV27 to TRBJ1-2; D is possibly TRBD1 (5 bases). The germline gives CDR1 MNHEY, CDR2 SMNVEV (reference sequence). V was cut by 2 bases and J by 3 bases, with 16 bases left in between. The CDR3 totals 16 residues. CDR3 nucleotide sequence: TGTGCCAGCAGTTTAGTAAGGGGCCCGGCCGACTATGGCTACACCTTC. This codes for CASSLVRGPADYGYTF.

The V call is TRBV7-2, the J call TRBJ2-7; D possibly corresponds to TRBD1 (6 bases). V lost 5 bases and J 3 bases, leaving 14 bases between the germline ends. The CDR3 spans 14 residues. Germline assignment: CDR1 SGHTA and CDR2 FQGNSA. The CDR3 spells CASSLQKQGYEQYF. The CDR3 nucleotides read TGTGCCAGCAGCCTCCAAAAACAGGGCTACGAGCAGTACTTC. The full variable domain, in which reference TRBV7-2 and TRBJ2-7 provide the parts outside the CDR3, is GAGVSQSPSNKVTEKGKDVELRCDPISGHTALYWYRQSLGQGLEFLIYFQGNSAPDKSGLPSDRFSAERTGGSVSTLTIQRTQQEDSAVYLCASSLQKQGYEQYFGPGTRLTVT.

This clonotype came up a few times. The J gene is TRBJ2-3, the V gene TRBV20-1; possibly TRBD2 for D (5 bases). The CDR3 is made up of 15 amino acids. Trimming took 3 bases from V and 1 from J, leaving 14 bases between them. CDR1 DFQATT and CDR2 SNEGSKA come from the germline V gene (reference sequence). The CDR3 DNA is TGCAGTGCTAGTAACGGGTTGGGAGGCACAGATACGCAGTATTTT. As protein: CSASNGLGGTDTQYF.

CDR3 sequence (DNA): TGCGCCAGCAGCCACGGGTCGGAGAACTACGAGCAGTACTTC. This codes for CASSHGSENYEQYF. J is TRBJ2-7 and V is TRBV5-1; D unresolved. The germline CDR1 and CDR2 sequences are SGHRS and YFSETQ. V lost 4 bases and J 3 bases, leaving 14 bases between the germline ends. The CDR3 is made up of 14 amino acids.

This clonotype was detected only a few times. CDR3 sequence reads: CASSPNRADTEAFF. In nucleotides, the CDR3 is TGCGCCAGCAGCCCGAATAGGGCGGACACTGAAGCTTTCTTT. The V call is TRBV5-1, the J call TRBJ1-1; D remains ambiguous. Germline V CDR1 and CDR2: SGHRS, YFSETQ. The CDR3 loop spans 14 amino acids. Trimming left V 4 bases short and J 3 bases short, with 13 bases between. Based on the CDR3 plus reference TRBV5-1 and TRBJ1-1, the full variable domain is KAGVTQTPRYLIKTRGQQVTLSCSPISGHRSVSWYQQTPGQGLQFLFEYFSETQRNKGNFPGRFSGRQFSNSRSEMNVSTLELGDSALYLCASSPNRADTEAFFGQGTRLTVV.

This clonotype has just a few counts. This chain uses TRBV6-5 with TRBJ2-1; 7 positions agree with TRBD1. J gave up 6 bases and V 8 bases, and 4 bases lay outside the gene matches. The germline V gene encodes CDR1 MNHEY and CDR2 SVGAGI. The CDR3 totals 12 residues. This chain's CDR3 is CASARTGNEQFF. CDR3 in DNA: TGTGCCAGCGCGCGGACAGGCAATGAGCAGTTCTTC.

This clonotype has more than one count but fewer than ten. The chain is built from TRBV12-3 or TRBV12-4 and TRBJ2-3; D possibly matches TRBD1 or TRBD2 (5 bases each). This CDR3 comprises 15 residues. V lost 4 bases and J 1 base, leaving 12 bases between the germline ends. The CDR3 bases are TGTGCCAGCAGTTCCCGGGACGGACGCACAGATACGCAGTATTTT. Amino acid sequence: CASSSRDGRTDTQYF.

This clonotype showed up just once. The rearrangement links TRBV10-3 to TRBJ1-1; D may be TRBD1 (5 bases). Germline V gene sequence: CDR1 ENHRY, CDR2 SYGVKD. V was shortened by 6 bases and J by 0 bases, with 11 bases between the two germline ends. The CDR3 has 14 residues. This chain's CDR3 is CAISAGTMNTEAFF. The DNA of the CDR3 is TGTGCCATCAGCGCCGGGACCATGAACACTGAAGCTTTCTTT.

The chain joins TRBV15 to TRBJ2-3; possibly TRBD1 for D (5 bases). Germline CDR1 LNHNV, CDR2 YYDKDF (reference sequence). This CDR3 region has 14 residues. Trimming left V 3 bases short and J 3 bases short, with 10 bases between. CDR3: CATSRDKSTDTQYF. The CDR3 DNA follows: TGTGCCACCAGCAGGGACAAGTCAACAGATACGCAGTATTTT.

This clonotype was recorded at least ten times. CDR3 DNA sequence: TGTGCCAGCACTTCGCGGGGAGGAGGAGAGACCCAGTACTTC. It is translated as CASTSRGGGETQYF. J is TRBJ2-5 and V is TRBV6-5, with D perhaps TRBD2 (6 bases). CDR3 size: 14 residues. Germline V gene data show CDR1 as MNHEY and CDR2 as SVGAGI. Deletions cut 7 bases from V and 4 bases from J, with 16 bases between.

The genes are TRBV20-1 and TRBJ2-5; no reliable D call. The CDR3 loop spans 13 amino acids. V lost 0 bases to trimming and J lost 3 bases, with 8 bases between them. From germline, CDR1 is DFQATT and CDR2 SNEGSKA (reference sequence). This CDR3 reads CSARDLGKETQYF. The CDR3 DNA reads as TGCAGTGCTAGAGATTTGGGCAAAGAGACCCAGTACTTC.

CDR3 in amino acids: CASSHSGHLGGELFF. The CDR3 DNA sequence: TGTGCCAGCAGCCACAGCGGACATTTGGGTGGGGAGCTGTTTTTT. The chain joins TRBV11-2 to TRBJ2-2; the D call may be TRBD1 or TRBD2 (5 bases each). CDR3 length equals 15 residues. With 5 bases removed from V and 8 bases from J, the gap between germline ends came to 18 bases. Germline V gene data show CDR1 as SGHAT and CDR2 as FQNNGV.

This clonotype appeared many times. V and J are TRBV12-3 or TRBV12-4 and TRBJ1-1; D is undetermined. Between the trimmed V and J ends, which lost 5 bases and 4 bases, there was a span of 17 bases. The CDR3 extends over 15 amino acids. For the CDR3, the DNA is TGTGCCAGCAGTCGTGCGGGCCAGATGAGCACTGAAGCTTTCTTT. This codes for CASSRAGQMSTEAFF.

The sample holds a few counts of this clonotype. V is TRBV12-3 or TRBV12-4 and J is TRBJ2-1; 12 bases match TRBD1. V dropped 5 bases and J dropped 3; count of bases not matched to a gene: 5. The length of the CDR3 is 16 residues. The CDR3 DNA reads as TGTGCCAGCAGTCGGGACAGGGGGCCTCTCTACAATGAGCAGTTCTTC. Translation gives CASSRDRGPLYNEQFF.

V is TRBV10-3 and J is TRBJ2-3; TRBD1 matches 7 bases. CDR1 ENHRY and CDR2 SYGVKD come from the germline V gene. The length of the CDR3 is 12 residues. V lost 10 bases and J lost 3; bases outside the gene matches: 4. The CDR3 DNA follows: TGTGCCACGACAGGGTCGACAGATACGCAGTATTTT. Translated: CATTGSTDTQYF.

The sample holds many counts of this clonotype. The CDR3 loop is CASSLSGDEQYF. CDR3 sequence (DNA): TGTGCCAGCAGCTTATCCGGGGACGAGCAGTACTTC. The gene calls are TRBV7-9 and TRBJ2-7; D is perhaps TRBD2 (5 bases). CDR1 SEHNR and CDR2 FQNEAQ come from the germline V gene (reference sequence). CDR3 length: 12 amino acids. V was pared by 2 bases and J by 5 bases, with 7 bases between.

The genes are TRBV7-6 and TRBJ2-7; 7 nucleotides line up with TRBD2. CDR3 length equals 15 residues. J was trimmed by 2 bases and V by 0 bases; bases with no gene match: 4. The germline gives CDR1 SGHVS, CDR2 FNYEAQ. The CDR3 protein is CASSLALGGAYEQYF. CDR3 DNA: TGTGCCAGCAGCTTAGCGCTGGGGGGGGCCTACGAGCAGTACTTC.

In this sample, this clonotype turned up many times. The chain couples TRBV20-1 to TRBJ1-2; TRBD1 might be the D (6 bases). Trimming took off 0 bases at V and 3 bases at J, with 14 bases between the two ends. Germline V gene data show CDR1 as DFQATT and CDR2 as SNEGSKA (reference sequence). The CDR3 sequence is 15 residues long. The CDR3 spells CSARDRRGAYYGYTF. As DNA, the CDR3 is TGCAGTGCTAGAGATCGGCGGGGGGCGTACTATGGCTACACCTTC.

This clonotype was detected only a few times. The CDR3 spells CSAKPRAGELFF. The CDR3 nucleotides read TGCAGTGCCAAGCCCCGGGCCGGGGAGCTGTTTTTT. The V call is TRBV20-1, the J call TRBJ2-2; D ambiguous. This CDR3 has 12 residues. V gave up 6 bases and J gave up 6 bases, with 11 bases separating them. CDR1 is DFQATT, CDR2 SNEGSKA, per germline (reference sequence).

Here the CDR3 DNA reads TGCGCCAGCAGCATTACGACTAGCGGGATCTACGAGCAGTACTTC. This encodes CASSITTSGIYEQYF. V usage is TRBV5-1 and J usage is TRBJ2-7, with 11 bases lining up with TRBD2. Germline V gene sequence: CDR1 SGHRS, CDR2 YFSETQ. The CDR3 contains 15 residues. The ends lost 4 bases at V and 3 bases at J; junction bases unmatched: 6.

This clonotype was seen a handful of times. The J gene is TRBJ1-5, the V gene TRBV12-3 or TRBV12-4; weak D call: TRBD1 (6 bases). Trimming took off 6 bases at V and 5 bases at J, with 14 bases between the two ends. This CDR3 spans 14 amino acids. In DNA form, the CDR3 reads TGTGCCAGCAGGCGGACAGTTCAGCATCAGCCCCAGCATTTT. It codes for CASRRTVQHQPQHF.

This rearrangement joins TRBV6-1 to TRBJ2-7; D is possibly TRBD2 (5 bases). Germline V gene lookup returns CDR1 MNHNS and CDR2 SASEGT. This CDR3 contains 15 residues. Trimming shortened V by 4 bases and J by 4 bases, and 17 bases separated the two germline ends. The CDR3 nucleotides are TGTGCCAGCAGTGGACGGGGAACGAGGCTGTACGAGCAGTACTTC. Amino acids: CASSGRGTRLYEQYF.

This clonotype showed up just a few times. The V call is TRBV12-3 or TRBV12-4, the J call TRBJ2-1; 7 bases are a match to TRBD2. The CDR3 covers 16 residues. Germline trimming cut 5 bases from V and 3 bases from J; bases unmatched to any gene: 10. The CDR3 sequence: CASSPTAGVVYNEQFF. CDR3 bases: TGTGCCAGCAGTCCCACGGCGGGAGTGGTCTACAATGAGCAGTTCTTC.

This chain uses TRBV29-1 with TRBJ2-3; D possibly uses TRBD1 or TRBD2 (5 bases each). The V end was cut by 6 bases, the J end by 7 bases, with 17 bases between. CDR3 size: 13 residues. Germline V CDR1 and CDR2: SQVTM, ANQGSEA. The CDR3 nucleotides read TGCAGCGTGGGACGCCTGGTGTCATATACGCAGTATTTT. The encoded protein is CSVGRLVSYTQYF.

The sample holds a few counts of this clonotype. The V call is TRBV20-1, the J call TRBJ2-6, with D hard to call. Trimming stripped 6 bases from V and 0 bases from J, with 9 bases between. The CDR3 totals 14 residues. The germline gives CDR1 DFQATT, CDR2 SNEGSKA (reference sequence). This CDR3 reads CSAPDRSGANVLTF. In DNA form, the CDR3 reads TGCAGTGCGCCGGACCGCTCTGGGGCCAACGTCCTGACTTTC.